The 23 T cell receptor beta chains reported below all come from one sample, sequenced in a study of T cell repertoires in cytomegalovirus infection. TCRdb processed the reads anew with MiXCR; each CDR3 protein has one entry. The repertoire has approximately 490,000 distinct CDR3 sequences, over 9% of them found once; the top ten carry roughly 10%. Sequencing was performed on PBMCs. The receptor source for this set is a human donor in good health (CMV status not recorded). Some clones in this sample may be carry-over from other donors' samples.

Many counts were recorded for this clonotype. V usage is TRBV27 and J usage is TRBJ2-5; 9 nucleotides line up with TRBD1. Germline assignment: CDR1 MNHEY and CDR2 SMNVEV (reference sequence). CDR3 size: 16 residues. V shed 5 bases, J shed 7 bases, and the junction held 14 bases outside the gene matches. As DNA, the CDR3 is TGTGCCAGCAGTACCCACAGGACAGGGGAGCTCAGGACCCAGTACTTC. It yields the protein CASSTHRTGELRTQYF.

The J gene is TRBJ1-5, the V gene TRBV5-6; maybe TRBD1 (6 bases). The germline V gene has CDR1 SGHDT and CDR2 YYEEEE. The V gene lost 4 bases and the J gene lost 4 bases, with 21 bases spanning the gap. The CDR3 totals 17 residues. The CDR3 here is CASSLLSGGAGNQPQHF. The CDR3 DNA is TGTGCCAGCAGCCTACTCTCTGGGGGCGCGGGTAATCAGCCCCAGCATTTT.

This clonotype came up many times. The rearrangement uses TRBV7-8 and TRBJ1-2; D remains unclear. The CDR3 loop spans 14 amino acids. V was trimmed by 1 base and J by 6 bases, leaving 12 bases between them. Germline V lookup: CDR1 SGHVS, CDR2 FQNEAQ. CDR3: CASSLEDPLDGYTF. The CDR3 nucleotides read TGTGCCAGCAGCTTAGAGGACCCGTTAGATGGCTACACCTTC. Supplemented by reference TRBV7-8 and TRBJ1-2, the full variable domain reads GAGVSQSPRYKVAKRGQDVALRCDPISGHVSLFWYQQALGQGPEFLTYFQNEAQLDKSGLPSDRFFAERPEGSVSTLKIQRTQQEDSAVYLCASSLEDPLDGYTFGSGTRLTVV.

The genes are TRBV10-3 and TRBJ2-1; no reliable D call. Trimming took 4 bases from V and 8 from J, leaving 12 bases between them. The CDR3 length is 13 residues. The germline gives CDR1 ENHRY, CDR2 SYGVKD. CDR3 coding DNA: TGTGCCATCAGTGCCCGGCTGCTCGATGAGCAGTTCTTC. This sequence encodes CAISARLLDEQFF.

The chain has TRBV27 and TRBJ2-1, with 8 nucleotides matching TRBD2. CDR1 is MNHEY, CDR2 SMNVEV, per germline (reference sequence). The length of the CDR3 is 16 residues. J was trimmed by 7 bases and V by 4 bases; bases with no gene match: 12. CDR3 region: CASSWRRHGTRNEQFF. CDR3 DNA: TGTGCCAGCAGTTGGAGGCGGCACGGGACTAGGAATGAGCAGTTCTTC.

The sample holds many counts of this clonotype. The chain has TRBV24-1 and TRBJ1-1; no definite D call. This CDR3 comprises 10 residues. Germline V gene lookup returns CDR1 KGHDR and CDR2 SFDVKD. The CDR3 nucleotides are TGTTCCGTCATGAACACTGAAGCTTTCTTT. It specifies CSVMNTEAFF.

This chain connects TRBV10-3 to TRBJ2-3, with 9 bases fitting TRBD2. The V and J ends lost 6 bases and 2 bases, in that order; junction bases with no gene match: 6. Per germline, CDR1 ENHRY and CDR2 SYGVKD. The length of the CDR3 is 15 residues. CDR3 nucleotide sequence: TGTGCCATCAGAGGTAGCGGGGGCTTCACAGATACGCAGTATTTT. The encoded protein is CAIRGSGGFTDTQYF.

This clonotype was seen more than once but under ten times. The V and J genes are TRBV15 and TRBJ2-5; D is possibly TRBD1 (6 bases). The CDR3 covers 15 residues. The V end lost 3 bases, the J end lost 5 bases, and 16 bases lay between the germline ends. Germline CDR1 LNHNV, CDR2 YYDKDF (reference sequence). The CDR3 spells CATSRRGGLRETQYF. Here the CDR3 DNA reads TGTGCCACCAGCAGGAGAGGGGGTCTCAGGGAGACCCAGTACTTC. Full variable domain (missing parts from reference TRBV15 and TRBJ2-5): DAMVIQNPRYQVTQFGKPVTLSCSQTLNHNVMYWYQQKSSQAPKLLFHYYDKDFNNEADTPDNFQSRRPNTSFCFLDIRSPGLGDTAMYLCATSRRGGLRETQYFGPGTRLLVL.

Many counts were recorded for this clonotype. V usage is TRBV14 and J usage is TRBJ2-1, with TRBD1 identical over 8 bases. Per the germline V gene, CDR1 is SGHDN and CDR2 is FVKESK. Trimming at V came to 5 bases and at J to 5 bases, leaving 11 bases not matched to a gene. CDR3 length: 16 residues. The CDR3 protein is CASSTLGQGRNNEQFF. The CDR3 DNA reads TGTGCCAGCAGCACTCTTGGACAGGGTAGGAACAATGAGCAGTTCTTC.

This chain connects TRBV29-1 to TRBJ1-1, with D uncertain. Germline V gene sequence: CDR1 SQVTM, CDR2 ANQGSEA. With 5 bases removed from V and 1 base from J, the gap between germline ends came to 14 bases. The CDR3 runs to 14 residues. This CDR3 is CSVSDGLWNTEAFF. In DNA form, the CDR3 reads TGCAGCGTTAGTGACGGTTTGTGGAACACTGAAGCTTTCTTT.

The CDR3 is CSVGGSSYNEQFF. The CDR3 nucleotides read TGCAGCGTTGGAGGGAGCTCCTACAATGAGCAGTTCTTC. The J gene is TRBJ2-1, the V gene TRBV29-1; perhaps TRBD2 as D (5 bases). The germline gives CDR1 SQVTM, CDR2 ANQGSEA. The V and J ends lost 4 bases and 0 bases respectively, with 7 bases between them. The CDR3 extends over 13 amino acids.

This clonotype was observed a handful of times. The chain links TRBV20-1 to TRBJ2-4; possible D gene TRBD1, 6 bases. V was trimmed by 4 bases and J by 7 bases, leaving 17 bases between them. The CDR3 contains 14 residues. Germline values: CDR1 DFQATT, CDR2 SNEGSKA (reference sequence). CDR3 amino acids: CSANPDSPGNIQYF. The CDR3, as DNA: TGCAGTGCTAACCCGGACAGCCCGGGGAACATTCAGTACTTC.

CDR3 protein: CASSLWGARDSPLHF. In DNA, the CDR3 is TGTGCCAGCAGCTTATGGGGGGCCCGGGATTCACCCCTCCACTTT. The gene calls are TRBV11-2 and TRBJ1-6; D possibly corresponds to TRBD1 (6 bases). The CDR3 totals 15 residues. Trimming left V 2 bases short and J 8 bases short, with 13 bases between. Germline-derived CDR1 and CDR2 are SGHAT and FQNNGV.

This clonotype has ten or more counts. J is TRBJ2-3 and V is TRBV11-3; D not resolved. The length of the CDR3 is 14 residues. CDR1 is SGHNT and CDR2 is YENEEA in the germline V gene. The V end lost 3 bases, the J end lost 0 bases, and 7 bases lay between the germline ends. CDR3 residues: CASSFGKSTDTQYF. The CDR3 region has the DNA TGTGCCAGCAGCTTTGGGAAGAGCACAGATACGCAGTATTTT.

Details on this clonotype: Sequence at one end of the junction differs from germline and may be a read error. V is TRBV28 and J is TRBJ2-1; 12 positions match TRBD2. There are 15 residues in the CDR3. Germline V gene lookup returns CDR1 MDHEN and CDR2 SYDVKM. The CDR3 bases are TGTGCCAGCAGTTTTAGACTAGCGGGAGCTAATGAGCCGTTCTTC. Encoded protein: CASSFRLAGANEPFF.

In its sample, this clonotype was seen many times. The CDR3 loop reads CASTLASGAGLYEQYF. CDR3 coding DNA: TGTGCCAGCACATTGGCTAGCGGGGCCGGCCTCTACGAGCAGTACTTC. V and J are TRBV2 and TRBJ2-7, with 9 bases aligning to TRBD2. V gave up 7 bases and J gave up 3 bases; unmatched junction bases: 13. The germline V gene encodes CDR1 SNHLY and CDR2 FYNNEI. The CDR3 is made up of 16 amino acids.

This clonotype occurred a few times. This chain links TRBV10-3 with TRBJ1-1; 7 bases map to TRBD1. Germline CDR1 is ENHRY and CDR2 is SYGVKD. This CDR3 region has 13 residues. V dropped 6 bases and J dropped 3; count of bases not matched to a gene: 4. CDR3 protein: CAIRGTDDTEAFF. The CDR3 DNA reads as TGTGCCATCAGAGGGACAGACGACACTGAAGCTTTCTTT.

This clonotype was seen repeatedly, ten times or more. V usage is TRBV19 and J usage is TRBJ2-5; TRBD1 is a possible D gene (5 bases). This CDR3 has 14 amino acids. V lost 3 bases and J 9 bases, leaving 17 bases between the germline ends. Germline CDR1 LNHDA, CDR2 SQIVND (reference sequence). The CDR3 sequence: CASSMKDKRRAQYF. The CDR3 nucleotides are TGTGCCAGTAGTATGAAGGACAAGCGAAGGGCCCAGTACTTC.

This clonotype was seen many times. The chain combines TRBV12-3 or TRBV12-4 with TRBJ1-5; no firm D call. V was trimmed by 3 bases and J by 4 bases, leaving 10 bases between them. The CDR3 spans 14 residues. This chain's CDR3 is CASSLARSNQPQHF. Here the CDR3 DNA reads TGTGCCAGCAGTTTGGCCAGGTCGAATCAGCCCCAGCATTTT.

The chain employs TRBV19 and TRBJ1-5; no firm D call. V shed 7 bases and J shed 6 bases, with 13 bases lying between them. The CDR3 consists of 13 residues. CDR1 is LNHDA and CDR2 is SQIVND in the germline V gene (reference sequence). DNA for the CDR3: TGTGCCAGTACGGTGGGCCCCGGTCAGCCCCAGCATTTT. It encodes CASTVGPGQPQHF. The whole variable domain, filled in from reference TRBV19 and TRBJ1-5, reads DGGITQSPKYLFRKEGQNVTLSCEQNLNHDAMYWYRQDPGQGLRLIYYSQIVNDFQKGDIAEGYSVSREKKESFPLTVTSAQKNPTAFYLCASTVGPGQPQHFGDGTRLSIL.

A few counts support this clonotype. The chain carries TRBV11-2 and TRBJ2-2, with D perhaps matching TRBD2 (6 bases). Trimming shortened V by 7 bases and J by 5 bases, and 23 bases separated the two germline ends. This CDR3 spans 17 amino acids. CDR1 and CDR2 from the germline V gene are SGHAT and FQNNGV. CDR3 DNA sequence: TGTGCCAGCATCCCCCAATCCTCGGGGGTACGGACCGGGGAGCTGTTTTTT. As protein: CASIPQSSGVRTGELFF.

This clonotype was seen more than once but under ten times. The chain uses TRBV29-1 and TRBJ1-2; perhaps TRBD1 as D (5 bases). V was clipped by 4 bases and J by 3 bases, with 6 bases between them. In germline, CDR1 is SQVTM, CDR2 ANQGSEA. The CDR3 covers 11 residues. CDR3 bases: TGCAGCGTTGTGGGGCACTATGGCTACACCTTC. It translates to CSVVGHYGYTF.

This clonotype came up many times. J is TRBJ1-3 and V is TRBV7-9, with D uncertain. Per the germline V gene, CDR1 is SEHNR and CDR2 is FQNEAQ (reference sequence). The CDR3 spans 16 residues. The V gene lost 2 bases and the J gene lost 0 bases, with 11 bases spanning the gap. The CDR3 DNA reads TGTGCCAGCAGCTTAAATGAGGGCCTCTCTGGAAACACCATATATTTT. It translates to CASSLNEGLSGNTIYF.